This TCR beta chain comes out of a study of control samples from healthy donors and cancer patients. Measured with immunoSEQ multiplex PCR; TCRdb has only the in-frame clones, and not every one. The sample lists 100,000 to 150,000 clones, roughly 90% occurring once. The sample taken for sequencing was blood. The clonotype originates from a man aged 18 to 29 in good health.

Written as DNA, the CDR3 is TGTGCCAGCAGCTTAGTGGCGGGGGTAGAGACCCAGTACTTC. Protein: CASSLVAGVETQYF. The rearrangement links TRBV7-9 to TRBJ2-5, with 7 positions matching TRBD2. Germline trimming cut 1 base from V and 4 bases from J; bases unmatched to any gene: 3. The germline gives CDR1 SEHNR, CDR2 FQNEAQ (reference sequence). The CDR3 totals 14 residues.